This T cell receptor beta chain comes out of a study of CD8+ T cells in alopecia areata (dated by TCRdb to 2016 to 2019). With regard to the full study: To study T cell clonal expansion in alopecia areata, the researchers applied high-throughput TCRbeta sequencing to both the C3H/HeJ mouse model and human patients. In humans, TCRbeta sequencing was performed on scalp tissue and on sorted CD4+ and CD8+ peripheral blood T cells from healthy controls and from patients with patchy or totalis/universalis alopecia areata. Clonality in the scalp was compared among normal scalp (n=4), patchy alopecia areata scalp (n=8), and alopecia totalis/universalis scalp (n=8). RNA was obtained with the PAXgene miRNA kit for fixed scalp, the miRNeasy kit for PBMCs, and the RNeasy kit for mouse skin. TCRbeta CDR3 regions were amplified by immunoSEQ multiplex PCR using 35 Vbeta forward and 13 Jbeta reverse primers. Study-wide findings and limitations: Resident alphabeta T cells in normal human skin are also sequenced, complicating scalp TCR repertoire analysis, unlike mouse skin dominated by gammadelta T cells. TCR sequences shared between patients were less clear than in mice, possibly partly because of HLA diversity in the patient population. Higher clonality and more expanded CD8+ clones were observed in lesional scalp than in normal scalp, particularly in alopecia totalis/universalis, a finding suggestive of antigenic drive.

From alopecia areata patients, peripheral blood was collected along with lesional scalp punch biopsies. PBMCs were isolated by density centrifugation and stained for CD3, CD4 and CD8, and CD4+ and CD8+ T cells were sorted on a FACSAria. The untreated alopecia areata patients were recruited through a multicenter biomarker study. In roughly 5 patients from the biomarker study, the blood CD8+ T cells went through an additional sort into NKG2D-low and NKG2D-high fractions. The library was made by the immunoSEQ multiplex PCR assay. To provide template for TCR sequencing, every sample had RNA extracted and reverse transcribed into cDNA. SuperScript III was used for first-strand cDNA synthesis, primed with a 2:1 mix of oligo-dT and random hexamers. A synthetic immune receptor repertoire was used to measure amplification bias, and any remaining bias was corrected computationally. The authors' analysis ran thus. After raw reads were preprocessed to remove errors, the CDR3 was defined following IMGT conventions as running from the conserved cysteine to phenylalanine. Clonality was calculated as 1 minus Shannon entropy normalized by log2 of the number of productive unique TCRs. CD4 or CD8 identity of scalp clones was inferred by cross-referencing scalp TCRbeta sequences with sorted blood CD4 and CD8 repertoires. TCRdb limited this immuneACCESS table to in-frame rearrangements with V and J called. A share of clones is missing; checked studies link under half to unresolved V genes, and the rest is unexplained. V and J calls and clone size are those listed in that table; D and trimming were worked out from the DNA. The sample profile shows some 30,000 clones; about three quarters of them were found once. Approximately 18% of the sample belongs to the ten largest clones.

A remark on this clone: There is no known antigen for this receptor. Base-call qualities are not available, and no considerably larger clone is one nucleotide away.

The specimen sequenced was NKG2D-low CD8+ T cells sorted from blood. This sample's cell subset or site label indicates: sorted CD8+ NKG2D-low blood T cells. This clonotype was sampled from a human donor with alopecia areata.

CDR3 reads: CASSGGIGSYEQYF. The DNA reads as follows: TGTGCCAGCAGCGGAGGAATAGGGTCCTACGAGCAGTACTTC. The chain links TRBV11-2 with TRBJ2-7; TRBD2 could be the D gene, as 5 bases match. The germline V gene supplies CDR1 SGHAT and CDR2 FQNNGV. The CDR3 has 14 amino acids, counting the end cysteine and phenylalanine. Solely the CDR3 DNA is kept, with 42 bases framed from the first base. The junction carries 12 bases between V and J, which are trimmed by 5 bases and 1 base respectively. Where the CDR3 stops, the reference TRBV11-2 and TRBJ2-7 genes take over; the full variable domain is EAGVAQSPRYKIIEKRQSVAFWCNPISGHATLYWYQQILGQGPKLLIQFQNNGVVDDSQLPKDRFSAERLKGVDSTLKIQPAKLEDSAVYLCASSGGIGSYEQYFGPGTRLTVT.